The 20 T cell receptor beta chains below all came from one sample that was sequenced in a study of beta chain features in type 1 diabetes. The study reverse transcribed the entire isolated RNA, so it sequenced expressed TCRB transcripts. Measured with immunoSEQ multiplex PCR; TCRdb has only the in-frame clones, and not every one. This sample yields over 40,000 clones, of which roughly 56% are seen a single time; approximately 2.1% belongs to the top ten. The sample was Tregs from blood. Source of these receptors: a young woman in good health.

The chain employs TRBV28 and TRBJ2-1; 9 nucleotides align to TRBD2. J gave up 0 bases and V 3 bases, and 15 bases lay outside the gene matches. The germline V gene encodes CDR1 MDHEN and CDR2 SYDVKM. The CDR3 has 20 amino acids. The CDR3 DNA follows: TGTGCCAGCAGTTTCCCTACTCACAGACTAGCGGATAGCTCCTACAATGAGCAGTTCTTC. Protein: CASSFPTHRLADSSYNEQFF.

V is TRBV6-6 and J is TRBJ2-2, with no clear D. V lost 10 bases and J lost 4, with 10 bases in between. Germline CDR1 and CDR2: MNHNY and SVGAGI (reference sequence). The CDR3 loop spans 12 amino acids. The CDR3 bases are TGTGCCACTGCGTACTTCACCGGGGAGCTGTTTTTT. Residues: CATAYFTGELFF.

The V gene is TRBV6-1, the J gene TRBJ2-1, with 8 nucleotides matching TRBD1. This CDR3 is 12 amino acids long. The J segment lost 9 bases and the V segment lost 9 bases, leaving 7 bases of the junction unmatched. Germline V gene data show CDR1 as MNHNS and CDR2 as SASEGT. The CDR3 loop reads CASGYDRGEQFF. Written as DNA, the CDR3 is TGTGCCAGTGGTTATGACAGGGGTGAGCAGTTCTTC.

V gene TRBV11-2 combines with J gene TRBJ2-2; D is ambiguous. The CDR3 has 12 amino acids. V was clipped by 6 bases and J by 6 bases, with 8 bases between them. The V gene's germline CDR1 is SGHAT and CDR2 FQNNGV. The DNA of the CDR3 is TGTGCCAGCAGAAAGAGCGCCGGGGAGCTGTTTTTT. This gives the protein CASRKSAGELFF.

The gene calls are TRBV28 and TRBJ2-3; TRBD1 might be the D (6 bases). V was trimmed by 6 bases and J by 0 bases, leaving 13 bases between them. The CDR3 runs to 15 residues. Germline CDR1 reads MDHEN; CDR2 reads SYDVKM. The CDR3 loop reads CASSRGLHSTDTQYF. CDR3 nucleotides: TGTGCCAGCAGCAGGGGCTTACATAGCACAGATACGCAGTATTTT.

V usage is TRBV28 and J usage is TRBJ1-5; 9 bases match TRBD1. This CDR3 has 15 residues. The trim removed 5 bases at V and 2 bases at J, leaving 4 bases unmatched. Germline lookup yields CDR1 MDHEN and CDR2 SYDVKM. The CDR3 region has the DNA TGTGCCAGCAGTGGGACAGGGCTGGGCAATCAGCCCCAGCATTTT. Translated: CASSGTGLGNQPQHF.

The chain recombines TRBV5-6 with TRBJ1-1, with TRBD1 matching over 8 bases. The CDR3 is made up of 17 amino acids. J gave up 0 bases and V 0 bases, and 7 bases lay outside the gene matches. Looked up from germline, CDR1 is SGHDT and CDR2 is YYEEEE. CDR3 residues: CASSLGQGAALNTEAFF. CDR3 sequence (DNA): TGTGCCAGCAGCTTGGGGCAGGGGGCCGCTTTGAACACTGAAGCTTTCTTT.

This rearrangement joins TRBV6-6 to TRBJ1-5, with D uncertain. The CDR3 extends over 14 amino acids. CDR1 MNHNY and CDR2 SVGAGI come from the germline V gene (reference sequence). Trimming took off 4 bases at V and 0 bases at J, with 7 bases between the two ends. The CDR3: CASSSDYSNQPQHF. In nucleotides, the CDR3 is TGTGCCAGCAGTTCAGACTATAGCAATCAGCCCCAGCATTTT.

The chain joins TRBV29-1 to TRBJ1-2; TRBD1 aligns across 8 bases. Germline CDR1 SQVTM, CDR2 ANQGSEA. V dropped 1 base and J dropped 8; count of bases not matched to a gene: 12. The CDR3 spans 15 residues. This CDR3 is CSVEARGQGDKGYTF. Here the CDR3 DNA reads TGCAGCGTTGAAGCGAGAGGACAGGGCGATAAGGGCTACACCTTC.

The chain's CDR3 is CASGKGQGDNEKLFF. CDR3 coding DNA: TGTGCCAGCGGAAAGGGACAGGGGGATAATGAAAAACTGTTTTTT. The V and J genes are TRBV6-6 and TRBJ1-4; 11 bases agree with TRBD1. From germline, CDR1 is MNHNY and CDR2 SVGAGI (reference sequence). The CDR3 loop spans 15 amino acids. The V segment lost 8 bases and the J segment 4 bases; nucleotides outside the gene matches: 6.

In DNA form, the CDR3 reads TGTGCCAGCAGCCGCGGACAGGCGACCTACAATGAGCAGTTCTTC. Protein product: CASSRGQATYNEQFF. The chain has TRBV11-1 and TRBJ2-1, with 7 bases matching TRBD1. J lost 2 bases, V lost 5 bases, and 6 bases had no gene match. From germline, CDR1 is SGHAT and CDR2 FQDESV (reference sequence). The CDR3 covers 15 residues.

This chain links TRBV7-9 with TRBJ2-3, with 9 nucleotides matching TRBD1. Losses at the gene ends were 6 bases for V and 3 bases for J; bases not matched to a gene: 4. The germline CDR1 and CDR2 sequences are SEHNR and FQNEAQ (reference sequence). This CDR3 has 14 amino acids. CDR3 nucleotides: TGTGCCAGCAGAAGACAGGGGGAAACAGATACGCAGTATTTT. This gives the protein CASRRQGETDTQYF.

The rearrangement links TRBV7-9 to TRBJ2-1; D uncertain. V shed 3 bases and J shed 6 bases, with 12 bases lying between them. Germline V gene lookup returns CDR1 SEHNR and CDR2 FQNEAQ (reference sequence). This CDR3 region has 14 residues. CDR3 in amino acids: CASSLLGPPNEQFF. CDR3 nucleotides: TGTGCCAGCAGCTTGCTTGGGCCTCCCAATGAGCAGTTCTTC.

This chain connects TRBV19 to TRBJ1-3; D possibly corresponds to TRBD1 (6 bases). CDR1 LNHDA and CDR2 SQIVND come from the germline V gene (reference sequence). The CDR3 loop spans 15 amino acids. The V end lost 3 bases, the J end lost 0 bases, and 9 bases lay between the germline ends. The CDR3 bases are TGTGCCAGTAGTATCAGGGGATACTCTGGAAACACCATATATTTT. It is translated as CASSIRGYSGNTIYF.

The rearrangement uses TRBV7-8 and TRBJ2-1; D might be TRBD1 (5 bases). V was clipped by 1 base and J by 3 bases, with 13 bases between them. The germline V gene has CDR1 SGHVS and CDR2 FQNEAQ. The CDR3 is 16 residues long. CDR3 DNA sequence: TGTGCCAGCAGCTTAGGGGGCGGAACCTACTACAATGAGCAGTTCTTC. Translation gives CASSLGGGTYYNEQFF.

The chain links TRBV30 to TRBJ2-2, with 9 nucleotides matching TRBD2. This CDR3 has 16 residues. V lost 7 bases to trimming and J lost 5 bases; unmatched junction nucleotides: 14. CDR1 is GTSNPN, CDR2 SVGIG, per germline (reference sequence). CDR3 DNA: TGTGCCTCCCCCCGCCGACTAGCGGTCCTTACCGGGGAGCTGTTTTTT. It is translated as CASPRRLAVLTGELFF.

This clone has more than one count but fewer than ten. The chain links TRBV19 to TRBJ2-1; tentative D call: TRBD2 (5 bases). CDR1 is LNHDA, CDR2 SQIVND, per germline (reference sequence). The CDR3 sequence is 13 residues long. Trimming removed 6 bases from V and 6 bases from J, with 12 bases in between. The CDR3 DNA follows: TGTGCCAGTAGACCCTCCAGCGGCAATGAGCAGTTCTTC. Translating gives CASRPSSGNEQFF.

A word on this clone: The junction shows a germline mismatch at one end, possibly a read error. The chain combines TRBV27 with TRBJ2-1; perhaps TRBD1 as D (5 bases). The germline V gene has CDR1 MNHEY and CDR2 SMNVEV (reference sequence). CDR3 size: 13 residues. The DNA for the CDR3 is TGTGCCAGCAGTTTCGACAGCCAGGGCCCTCAGCTCTTC. Its protein product is CASSFDSQGPQLF.

The rearrangement uses TRBV4-1 and TRBJ1-1, with D unclear. CDR1 and CDR2 from the germline V gene are MGHRA and YSYEKL. Trimming left V 2 bases short and J 2 bases short, with 15 bases between. There are 16 residues in the CDR3. CDR3 loop: CASSQFQWEGNTEAFF. Written as DNA, the CDR3 is TGCGCCAGCAGCCAATTCCAATGGGAGGGTAACACTGAAGCTTTCTTT.

A few counts support this clone. The chain employs TRBV7-2 and TRBJ2-7; D unclear. Between the trimmed V and J ends, which lost 1 base and 1 base, there was a span of 8 bases. CDR1 SGHTA and CDR2 FQGNSA come from the germline V gene. There are 14 residues in the CDR3. CDR3 sequence: CASSLVPNSYEQYF. DNA of the CDR3: TGTGCCAGCAGCTTAGTCCCTAATTCCTACGAGCAGTACTTC.